Below are 4 T cell receptor beta chains sequenced from a single sample in a study of T cells in women clearing cervical HPV infection. Measured with immunoSEQ multiplex PCR; TCRdb has only the in-frame clones, and not every one. This table lists some 32,000 clones. The sequencing input was blood buffy coat. The origin of the receptors is a woman aged 18 to 69 with a cervical HPV16 infection that either progressed to CIN3+ or cleared (not recorded which).

Concerning this clone itself: The read is 3 residues too short to cover the CDR3 end, so that end is filled in from the germline J gene. V and J are TRBV29-1 and TRBJ2-3, with D possibly TRBD2 on 7 matching bases. Between the trimmed V and J ends, which lost 4 bases and 4 bases, there was a span of 15 bases. Germline CDR1 is SQVTM and CDR2 is ANQGSEA. CDR3 size: 14 residues. The CDR3 loop is CSVGLGGASDTQYF. CDR3 DNA (partial): TGCAGCGTTGGGCTGGGGGGGGCGTCAGATACG.

Points on this clone: The read terminates 3 residues before the CDR3 end, so the remaining end is supplied by the germline J gene. The V and J genes are TRBV18 and TRBJ1-4; 9 bases are shared with TRBD1. The CDR3 totals 17 residues. Germline CDR1 is KGHSH and CDR2 is LQKENI. This CDR3 is CASSPYDRGTGANVLFF. The covered CDR3 bases are TGTGCCAGCTCACCATACGACAGGGGGACTGGGGCCAACGTA.

About this clone: The read is 3 residues too short to cover the CDR3 end, so that end is filled in from the germline J gene. The chain is built from TRBV5-6 and TRBJ2-3; maybe TRBD1 (6 bases). Germline CDR1 SGHDT, CDR2 YYEEEE. The CDR3 loop spans 13 amino acids. CDR3 bases read: TGTGCCAGCAGCCCGGACAGAAATCAGCCG. This encodes CASSPDRNQP. The entire CDR3 is CASSPDRNQPQYF.

This chain's CDR3 is CASSLLTRGMTQYF. The CDR3 bases that were read are TGTGCCAGCAGCTTACTGACTCGGGGAATGACC. The chain links TRBV7-2 to TRBJ2-5; the D gene is possibly TRBD2 (5 bases). The CDR3 end lies 3 residues beyond the end of the read and is filled in from the germline J gene. Germline values: CDR1 SGHTA, CDR2 FQGNSA. CDR3 length: 14 amino acids. V was pared by 2 bases and J by 7 bases, with 14 bases between.